This is a list of T cell receptor beta chains from one sample in a study of blood T cells in healthy people across ages. TCRdb passed the 5' RACE reads through MiXCR, listing each CDR3 protein once. There are roughly 1,800,000 distinct CDR3 sequences in the sample; roughly 52% occur only once, and 2.1% lies in the top ten. Material for sequencing was blood. The receptor source for this set is a woman aged 35 to 49 in good health. CDR3s leave out the opening cysteine and the closing phenylalanine or tryptophan. Each record gives: V gene, J gene, CDR3 protein.

V: TRBV7-8; J: TRBJ2-7; CDR3: ASSPGHSLYEQY
V: TRBV20-1; J: TRBJ2-7; CDR3: SARGQGNNEQY
V: TRBV6-1; J: TRBJ1-5; CDR3: ASSARTDSNQPQH
V: TRBV7-9; J: TRBJ1-5; CDR3: ASSPPGDGQPQH
V: TRBV12-3/TRBV12-4; J: TRBJ1-2; CDR3: ASSLGTGTSNYGYT
V: TRBV3-1; J: TRBJ2-7; CDR3: ASSQDTGLRFYEQY
V: TRBV4-2; J: TRBJ1-5; CDR3: ASSQVQGNQPQH
V: TRBV7-2; J: TRBJ2-3; CDR3: ASSPPGLAGGTDTQY
V: TRBV6-5; J: TRBJ1-2; CDR3: ASSPPSNLYGYT
V: TRBV2; J: TRBJ2-1; CDR3: ASYELVSSYNEQF
V: TRBV7-2; J: TRBJ2-5; CDR3: ASSLVLVAAGDQNEQY
V: TRBV27; J: TRBJ2-3; CDR3: ASGLAGGFDTQY
V: TRBV7-3; J: TRBJ2-5; CDR3: ASSPNRAIQETQY
V: TRBV9; J: TRBJ1-2; CDR3: ASSVGQLDYGYT
V: TRBV14; J: TRBJ2-7; CDR3: ASSISGGGPYEQY
V: TRBV20-1; J: TRBJ2-2; CDR3: SARDQGVATGELF
V: TRBV20-1; J: .; CDR3: SARWDSYEQY
V: TRBV10-2; J: TRBJ2-7; CDR3: ASSAEVTYEQY
V: TRBV28; J: TRBJ2-3; CDR3: ASTPSGSGHRVADTQY
V: TRBV4-2; J: TRBJ2-5; CDR3: ASSQASGPETQY
V: TRBV12-3/TRBV12-4; J: TRBJ2-7; CDR3: ASSQALESEQY
V: TRBV20-1; J: TRBJ2-7; CDR3: SASRAWAGEQY
V: TRBV6-6; J: TRBJ2-3; CDR3: ASSWGQGAYPDTQY
V: TRBV20-1; J: TRBJ2-7; CDR3: SAGGGSYEQY
V: TRBV12-3/TRBV12-4; J: TRBJ2-3; CDR3: ASSFGAGTDTQY
V: TRBV20-1; J: TRBJ2-5; CDR3: SAQTLGWETQY
V: TRBV7-3; J: TRBJ2-3; CDR3: ASSLMVPSPLRDHSTDTQY
V: TRBV6-1; J: TRBJ2-7; CDR3: ASSGTWGGTYEQY
V: TRBV7-9; J: TRBJ1-2; CDR3: ASSLPGTSGYT
V: TRBV7-6; J: TRBJ2-3; CDR3: ASSLGLARTRTDTQY
V: TRBV5-1; J: TRBJ2-7; CDR3: ASSFKGSDEQY
V: TRBV20-1; J: TRBJ2-3; CDR3: SAFPTSGATDTQY
V: TRBV4-3; J: TRBJ2-1; CDR3: ASSQEWGDYRRDEQF
V: TRBV20-1; J: TRBJ1-1; CDR3: SAIGTVNTEAF